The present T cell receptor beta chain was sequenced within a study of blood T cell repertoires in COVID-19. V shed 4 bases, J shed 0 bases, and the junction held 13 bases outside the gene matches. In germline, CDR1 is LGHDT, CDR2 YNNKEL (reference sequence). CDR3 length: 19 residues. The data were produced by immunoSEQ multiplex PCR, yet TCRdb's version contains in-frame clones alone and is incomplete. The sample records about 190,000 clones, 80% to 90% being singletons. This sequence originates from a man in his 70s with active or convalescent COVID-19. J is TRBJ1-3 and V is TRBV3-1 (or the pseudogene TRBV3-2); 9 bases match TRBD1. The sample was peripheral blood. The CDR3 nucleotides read TGTGCCAGCAGCCCTAGACAGGGGGAAATATTTTTCTCTGGAAACACCATATATTTT. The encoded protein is CASSPRQGEIFFSGNTIYF.